This T cell receptor (beta chain) was identified during a study of vaccination and CD4 T cells after COVID-19. Treatment reported: approximately nine-day PBMC culture with coronavirus spike peptide pools or control peptides (ViraFEST assay). This CDR3 comprises 10 residues. Germline V CDR1 and CDR2: SQVTM, ANQGSEA. Trimming stripped 3 bases from V and 12 bases from J, with 10 bases between. Cultured CD4+ T cells had their DNA profiled by the Oncomine TCR Beta short-read assay. TCRdb recomputed calls from the PCR reads with MiXCR, one row per CDR3 protein. The sample lists approximately 12,000 distinct CDR3 sequences; 35% to 45% were seen once. About this clonotype: The target antigen is unknown.

This sequence joins TRBV29-1 and TRBJ2-3; D not certain. The sequence derives from a human donor with COVID-19. The sequencing input was cultured CD4+ T cells from blood. The CDR3, as DNA: TGCAGCGTTGACCCACCCTCCCAGTATTTT. Residues: CSVDPPSQYF.